This TCR beta chain was documented in a study of T cell repertoires in cytomegalovirus infection. The overall study: CMV epitopes in the study were HLA-C-restricted (recently identified) and HLA-B-restricted (well studied). Matching HLA type, along with CMV infection, was indicated by public TCR beta signatures. Study outcomes and limitations: The study identified carriers of CMV plus the relevant HLA from cumulative public TCR beta family frequency. HLA-C-restricted TCR beta clonotypes specific for CMV led the ex vivo response.

In this sample, this clonotype turned up a few times. Its antigen is unidentified. MiXCR, run by TCRdb on the reads, gives a single entry per CDR3 protein. The sample lists roughly 920,000 distinct CDR3 sequences, 31% occurring once. Germline values: CDR1 MNHEY, CDR2 SVGEGT. The V end was cut by 4 bases, the J end by 7 bases, with 11 bases between. This CDR3 has 13 amino acids. The sequence derives from a human donor in good health (CMV status not recorded). Some clones in this sample may be carry-over from other donors' samples. This rearrangement joins TRBV6-2 or TRBV6-3 to TRBJ2-1; tentative D call: TRBD2 (6 bases). The specimen was cultured CD8+ T cells from PBMCs, collected from culture after CMV antigen stimulation. In nucleotides, the CDR3 is TGTGCCAGCAGTTCGCTAGCGCTGAATGAGCAGTTCTTC. This sequence encodes CASSSLALNEQFF.